This entry concerns a single T cell receptor (beta chain). Its antigen specificity is not known. Per-base quality was not reported, and no clone a single base away is much larger than it. Reading the label with the study, this specimen's time point is: about 28 days (+/-7) after the second vaccine dose. AZD1222 recipients whose second dose came at about 4 weeks and those whose second dose came at about 12 weeks were combined into one group, since spike-specific TCR depth and breadth did not differ between the two schedules. Vaccinee samples were obtained from the UK trials COV001 and COV002, which included a single-blind randomized controlled phase 2/3 trial of AZD1222 (ChAdOx1 nCoV-19) in healthy adults. For TCRbeta chain sequencing, PBMC samples from trial participants were taken at day 0 and at day 28 after the second dose. The CDR3 runs 13 residues from the cysteine to the phenylalanine. Only the CDR3 portion is preserved as DNA: 39 bases, with reading frame beginning at the first base. V drops 3 bases and J drops 6 bases, leaving 9 bases in between. CDR1 and CDR2 are read off the germline V gene (reference sequence) as MNHEY and SMNVEV.

This entry belongs to a study of T cell responses to AZD1222 COVID-19 vaccine listed by TCRdb under 2021. With regard to the full study: A total of about 230 trial participants underwent TCR sequencing, of whom 207 received two doses of AZD1222 and roughly 25 received two doses of the MenACWY control vaccine. Trial participants were enrolled by age into subgroups of 18-55, 56-69 and 70-plus years, and around 140, 26 and 57 TCR-sequenced participants, respectively, were included in these subgroups. Results and caveats for the whole study, not just this receptor: Participants were mostly white British, with more females than males. The authors suggested clonal diversity may have been underestimated. Epitopes outside the regions mutated in the B.1.351 and B.1.1.7 variants were reportedly recognized by nearly half of the unique spike-specific TCRs. A significant rise in spike-specific TCR breadth and depth was observed after two AZD1222 doses relative to day 0 and relative to MenACWY recipients. The whole spike protein was spanned by vaccine-associated CD4 TCRs, and dominant responses were seen in regions 160-218 and 743-854. The 56-69-year group was small, and its depth increase did not reach significance, likely because of low power. Because no day 14 peak-response samples were available, the repertoires could be characterized only after the peak T cell response. Conclusions about previously exposed vaccinees were limited because only five to seven AZD1222 recipients were SARS-CoV-2 seropositive at baseline.

The CDR3 regions of human TCRbeta chains were analyzed by immunosequencing. From the authors' description of their analysis: Repertoire TCRs were checked for matches against a reference library of SARS-CoV-2-specific TCRs that had been generated using the MIRA antigen-specificity platform. Breadth meant the fraction of unique TCRs that were SARS-CoV-2-associated, whereas depth meant the fraction of total T cells that were SARS-CoV-2-associated. Using the MIRA data, each spike-specific TCR was assigned both to the spike region to which the TCR was reactive and to a CD4 or CD8 class. Log10-transformed breadth and depth values were compared by one-way ANOVA with Sidak's multiple comparisons tests. The table comes from immuneACCESS by way of TCRdb, which keeps in-frame sequences with V and J called. Part of the clones is missing from these tables; in studies checked, under half for an unresolved V gene and the rest for unknown reasons. D and trimming were read from the DNA, whereas the V and J calls and clone size are those reported in that table. Recorded for this sample are roughly 120,000 clones; around nine tenths of them occurred a single time. The ten most abundant clones make up around 16% of the sample.

The chain couples TRBV27 to TRBJ1-5; TRBD1 is possibly the D segment (5 matching bases). This receptor was obtained from an adult who received the AZD1222 COVID-19 vaccine. Sequences were derived from peripheral blood, sampled 28 days after the second AZD1222 dose. The DNA sequence follows: TGTGCCAGCAGTTTGGAGGGGACTCAGCCCCAGCATTTT. Its translation is CASSLEGTQPQHF.